This TCR beta chain is drawn from a study of blood T cell repertoires in COVID-19. The germline gives CDR1 MGHRA, CDR2 YSYEKL. The V end lost 2 bases, the J end lost 1 base, and 9 bases lay between the germline ends. This CDR3 contains 15 residues. The data were produced by immunoSEQ multiplex PCR, yet TCRdb's version contains in-frame clones alone and is incomplete. The sample yields 150,000 to 200,000 clones, 70% to 85% seen once. V gene TRBV4-1 combines with J gene TRBJ2-1; D is ambiguous. The sequence derives from a woman older than 75 with acute or convalescent COVID-19. Sequenced: peripheral blood. The CDR3 nucleotides read TGCGCCAGCAGCCAATACCTAAATTCCTACAATGAGCAGTTCTTC. Amino acid sequence: CASSQYLNSYNEQFF.